The next 2 T cell receptor beta chains were all read from a single sample in a study of blood T cell repertoires in COVID-19. Libraries were prepared by immunoSEQ multiplex PCR; TCRdb keeps only in-frame clonotypes and omits some of them. The sample holds about 27,000 clones, around 60% seen once. The sequenced material came from peripheral blood. The receptor source for this set is a man in his 60s with active or convalescent COVID-19.

The chain has TRBV7-2 and TRBJ2-1; no reliable D call. This CDR3 is 12 amino acids long. Per germline, CDR1 SGHTA and CDR2 FQGNSA. Trimming pared 0 bases from V and 9 bases from J, leaving 6 bases between. CDR3 sequence reads: CASSLAVSEQFF. The CDR3, as DNA: TGTGCCAGCAGCTTAGCCGTTAGTGAGCAGTTCTTC.

V and J are TRBV9 and TRBJ2-7, with 8 nucleotides matching TRBD2. This CDR3 contains 14 residues. Unmatched junction bases numbered 3, after V lost 1 base and J lost 3 bases. The V gene's germline CDR1 is SGDLS and CDR2 YYNGEE. CDR3 DNA: TGTGCCAGCAGCGTAAGCGGGGGCATCTACGAGCAGTACTTC. This codes for CASSVSGGIYEQYF.